This is a list of T cell receptor beta chains from one sample in a study of blood T cells in healthy people across ages. Each CDR3 protein is one row after TCRdb ran MiXCR on the 5' RACE reads. The repertoire holds some 790,000 distinct CDR3 sequences, more than 25% seen once, with approximately 15% in the top ten. Input material: blood. The receptor source for this set is an elderly woman in good health. Both conserved end residues are part of each CDR3. A D gene is named only where the DNA matches it firmly. Size is omitted from some rows. Given values are once, few, many or a class for expanded clones.

d_gene | abundance | j_gene | v_gene | CDR3aa | CDR3nt
TRBD1 | many | TRBJ1-5 | TRBV7-2 | CASSPGQGDWQPQHF | TGTGCCAGCAGCCCCGGACAGGGCGACTGGCAGCCCCAGCATTTT
TRBD1 | few | TRBJ2-7 | TRBV24-1 | CATSENRDRGHEQYF | TGTGCCACCAGTGAGAACCGGGACAGGGGGCATGAGCAGTACTTC
NA | NA | TRBJ2-7 | TRBV7-2 | CASSLGRGGKGVGGSYEQYF | TGTGCCAGCAGCTTAGGAAGGGGGGGGAAAGGGGTAGGAGGGTCTTACGAGCAGTACTTC
TRBD1 | NA | TRBJ1-1 | TRBV9 | CASSATGATEAFF | TGTGCCAGCAGCGCGACAGGGGCCACTGAAGCTTTCTTT
TRBD1 | once | TRBJ2-4 | TRBV6-5 | CASSYWKGSLGTGGVERYF | TGTGCCAGCAGTTACTGGAAAGGTAGTTTAGGGACAGGGGGCGTCGAGCGGTACTTC
NA | once | TRBJ1-5 | TRBV7-9 | CTSSLAGDGNQPQHF | TGTACCAGCAGCTTAGCAGGGGACGGCAATCAGCCCCAGCATTTT
TRBD2 | few | TRBJ2-1 | TRBV20-1 | CSASPSGPIGSYNEQFF | TGCAGTGCTAGTCCTAGCGGTCCCATTGGCTCCTACAATGAGCAGTTCTTC
TRBD2 | many | TRBJ2-5 | TRBV18 | CASSRTSGGEETQYF | TGTGCCAGCTCACGGACTAGCGGGGGCGAAGAGACCCAGTACTTC
TRBD2 | NA | TRBJ2-7 | TRBV3-1 | CASSPTAGGTIEQYF | TGTGCCAGCAGCCCGACCGCTGGAGGGACTATCGAGCAGTACTTC
TRBD1 | NA | TRBJ2-7 | TRBV7-8 | CAGKDRGHGQYF | TGTGCCGGGAAGGACAGGGGCCACGGGCAGTACTTC
TRBD1 | NA | TRBJ1-1 | TRBV9 | CASSVGGQANTEAFF | TGTGCCAGCAGCGTAGGGGGACAGGCGAACACTGAAGCTTTCTTT
TRBD1 | few | TRBJ1-1 | TRBV28 | CAGSTGGASMNTEAFF | TGTGCCGGATCTACAGGGGGGGCCTCTATGAACACTGAAGCTTTCTTT
TRBD1 | many | TRBJ2-4 | TRBV12-3/TRBV12-4 | CASSFEGARSKNIQYF | TGTGCCAGCAGTTTTGAGGGGGCGCGAAGCAAAAACATTCAGTACTTC
NA | NA | TRBJ2-7 | TRBV7-2 | CTSSPRRDTAYEQYF | TGCACCAGCAGCCCCCGCCGGGACACCGCCTACGAGCAGTACTTC
TRBD1 | many | TRBJ2-7 | TRBV2 | CASSEPGGASYEQYF | TGTGCCAGCAGTGAACCAGGGGGCGCGTCCTACGAGCAGTACTTC
NA | many | TRBJ1-5 | TRBV7-2 | CASSPLGTVDQPQHF | TGTGCCAGCAGCCCTCTCGGGACGGTAGATCAGCCCCAGCATTTT
TRBD1 | few | TRBJ1-1 | TRBV28 | CASSPGQGRSDRAFF | TGTGCCAGCAGTCCGGGACAGGGTAGATCGGATCGAGCTTTCTTT
NA | once | TRBJ2-4 | TRBV5-1 | CASSSYYENIQYF | TGCGCCAGCAGCAGCTATTACGAAAACATTCAGTACTTC
TRBD2 | few | TRBJ2-1 | TRBV18 | CASSPQSGGAYNEQFF | TGTGCCAGCTCACCACAAAGCGGGGGGGCTTACAATGAGCAGTTCTTC
TRBD2 | NA | TRBJ2-5 | TRBV19 | CASAPLGLAGGETQYF | TGTGCCAGCGCGCCCCTCGGACTAGCGGGGGGAGAGACCCAGTACTTC
NA | few | TRBJ1-1 | TRBV20-1 | CSAREGPNTEAFF | TGCAGTGCTAGAGAGGGGCCGAACACTGAAGCTTTCTTT
TRBD1 | few | TRBJ2-1 | TRBV2 | CASSGPGQIHYNEQFF | TGTGCCAGCAGCGGACCGGGACAGATACACTACAATGAGCAGTTCTTC
TRBD1 | few | TRBJ2-3 | TRBV4-3 | CAGSPWGQGDTQYF | TGCGCCGGCAGTCCATGGGGACAGGGGGATACGCAGTATTTT
NA | few | TRBJ2-7 | TRBV24-1 | CATSDLGPYEQYF | TGTGCCACCAGTGATCTTGGGCCCTACGAGCAGTACTTC
NA | many | TRBJ2-7 | TRBV20-1 | CSARDRVLPPGGDYFTQYF | TGCAGTGCTAGAGATCGAGTTCTACCCCCCGGGGGCGACTACTTTACCCAGTACTTC
TRBD1 | NA | TRBJ1-2 | TRBV7-9 | CASSLLSRDRSRGYTF | TGTGCCAGCAGCTTACTGTCACGGGACAGGAGCAGGGGCTACACCTTC
NA | many | TRBJ2-7 | TRBV4-3 | CASSQEMGPPYEQYF | TGCGCCAGCAGCCAAGAAATGGGCCCCCCCTACGAGCAGTACTTC
NA | many | TRBJ2-4 | TRBV3-1 | CASSQAGPGLLQYF | TGTGCCAGCAGCCAAGCTGGGCCTGGGCTACTTCAGTACTTC
NA | many | TRBJ2-3 | TRBV5-1 | CASSLRGGQAGVYTQYF | TGCGCCAGCAGCTTGAGGGGCGGGCAGGCTGGAGTTTATACGCAGTATTTT
NA | many | TRBJ2-1 | TRBV25-1 | CASSEAGGPDEQFF | TGTGCCAGCAGTGAAGCCGGGGGTCCCGATGAGCAGTTCTTC
NA | many | TRBJ2-1 | TRBV4-3 | CASSQGTGSGEQFF | TGCGCCAGCAGCCAGGGGACGGGGTCGGGTGAGCAGTTCTTC
NA | few | TRBJ2-3 | TRBV7-2 | CAGSFGDTQYF | TGTGCCGGCAGCTTCGGGGATACGCAGTATTTT
NA | many | TRBJ1-4 | TRBV12-3/TRBV12-4 | CASSFEGEKLFF | TGTGCCAGCAGTTTCGAGGGTGAAAAACTGTTTTTT
TRBD1 | many | TRBJ2-6 | TRBV29-1 | CSVLDRAKANVLTF | TGCAGCGTTCTCGACAGGGCGAAGGCCAACGTCCTGACTTTC
NA | NA | TRBJ1-1 | TRBV7-9 | CAGSLRDTEAFF | TGTGCCGGCAGCCTTAGGGACACTGAAGCTTTCTTT
TRBD1 | many | TRBJ2-5 | TRBV4-3 | CASSKEQGALGTQYF | TGCGCCAGCAGCAAGGAACAGGGGGCGCTTGGAACCCAGTACTTC
NA | NA | TRBJ2-2 | TRBV9 | CASSVDPGTNTGELFF | TGTGCCAGCAGCGTAGACCCGGGAACGAACACCGGGGAGCTGTTTTTT
NA | few | TRBJ2-7 | TRBV5-1 | CASSSIGGEGVEQYF | TGCGCCAGCAGCTCCATTGGGGGAGAGGGAGTCGAGCAGTACTTC
TRBD2 | few | TRBJ2-5 | TRBV6-1 | CASSGASGWETQYF | TGTGCCAGCAGTGGTGCTAGCGGGTGGGAGACCCAGTACTTC
NA | NA | TRBJ1-4 | TRBV18 | CASSAGTNEKLFF | TGTGCCAGCTCCGCGGGAACTAATGAAAAACTGTTTTTT
NA | many | TRBJ1-1 | TRBV20-1 | CSARDTQNTEAFF | TGCAGTGCTAGAGATACACAAAACACTGAAGCTTTCTTT
NA | once | TRBJ2-3 | TRBV15 | CATRERRQAGSADTQYF | TGTGCCACCAGGGAAAGACGACAGGCGGGGAGCGCAGATACGCAGTATTTT
NA | NA | TRBJ1-1 | TRBV6-2/TRBV6-3 | CASSPRGRDDAEAFF | TGTGCCAGCAGTCCCCGAGGCAGGGATGACGCTGAAGCTTTCTTT
NA | few | TRBJ1-4 | TRBV7-9 | CASSLAMGMVSEKLFF | TGTGCCAGCAGCTTAGCAATGGGCATGGTTTCAGAAAAACTGTTTTTT
NA | many | TRBJ1-2 | TRBV9 | CASSVSSWTENNYGYTF | TGTGCCAGCAGCGTAAGCTCGTGGACAGAGAATAACTATGGCTACACCTTC
NA | many | TRBJ2-5 | TRBV4-3 | CASSQDQPGAWQETQYF | TGCGCCAGCAGCCAAGATCAGCCGGGGGCCTGGCAAGAGACCCAGTACTTC
TRBD1 | NA | TRBJ1-2 | TRBV7-2 | CVSSPRTGAAIYGYTF | TGTGTCAGCAGCCCCCGCACAGGGGCCGCTATCTATGGCTACACCTTC
TRBD1 | NA | TRBJ1-1 | TRBV10-3 | CAIKDRGRPEAFF | TGTGCCATCAAGGACAGGGGGCGGCCTGAAGCTTTCTTT
NA | NA | TRBJ2-2 | TRBV30 | CAWRARAGELFF | TGTGCCTGGAGGGCTCGCGCCGGGGAGCTGTTTTTT
TRBD2 | NA | TRBJ2-5 | TRBV29-1 | CNVLLAGAYNEQYF | TGCAACGTCCTACTAGCGGGGGCTTACAATGAGCAGTACTTC
TRBD2 | many | TRBJ2-5 | TRBV18 | CASSSRTSGFQETQYF | TGTGCCAGCTCATCCCGGACTAGCGGCTTCCAAGAGACCCAGTACTTC
TRBD1 | NA | TRBJ2-2 | TRBV9 | CASSVGQGYTGELFF | TGTGCCAGCAGCGTAGGACAGGGGTACACCGGGGAGCTGTTTTTT
NA | few | TRBJ2-3 | TRBV30 | CAWSVRGTDTQYF | TGTGCCTGGAGTGTTAGAGGTACAGATACGCAGTATTTT
NA | many | TRBJ2-1 | TRBV25-1 | CASSAYRPNLGNEQFF | TGTGCCAGCAGTGCTTACCGGCCAAATTTGGGGAATGAGCAGTTCTTC
NA | few | TRBJ1-3 | TRBV12-3/TRBV12-4 | CASRSTDSGNTIYF | TGTGCCAGCAGGTCGACAGATTCTGGAAACACCATATATTTT
TRBD2 | many | TRBJ2-5 | TRBV5-6 | CASSLVSGGLWTQYF | TGTGCCAGCAGCTTGGTTAGCGGGGGCCTATGGACCCAGTACTTC
NA | few | TRBJ2-1 | TRBV21-1 | CASSPPPSGASSYNEQFF | TGTGCCAGCAGCCCCCCCCCTTCTGGGGCGAGCTCCTACAATGAGCAGTTCTTC
TRBD2 | many | TRBJ2-1 | TRBV10-3 | CATGVSGGPGNEQFF | TGTGCCACCGGCGTTAGCGGGGGGCCGGGCAATGAGCAGTTCTTC
NA | many | TRBJ2-7 | TRBV4-3 | CASSQDTRAGEQYF | TGCGCCAGCAGCCAAGATACTCGGGCGGGTGAGCAGTACTTC
TRBD1 | many | TRBJ2-7 | TRBV28 | CASSLVPRQGHEQYF | TGTGCCAGCAGTTTAGTCCCCCGACAGGGCCACGAGCAGTACTTC